A single sample gave rise to the 25 T cell receptor beta chains below, sequenced in a study of blood T cell repertoires in COVID-19. The protocol was immunoSEQ multiplex PCR, while the TCRdb copy is restricted to in-frame clones and leaves out a portion. The repertoire holds a few hundred thousand clones, with roughly 80% as singletons. The sequencing input was peripheral blood. Receptors were obtained from a young woman with acute or convalescent COVID-19.

To note about this clone: This sample also contains other DNA sequences that code for the same CDR3. This sequence joins TRBV18 and TRBJ1-1, with 9 nucleotides matching TRBD1. Germline assignment: CDR1 KGHSH and CDR2 LQKENI. Trimming at V came to 3 bases and at J to 3 bases, leaving 2 bases not matched to a gene. This CDR3 contains 14 residues. CDR3 residues: CASSPGQGHTEAFF. The CDR3 region has the DNA TGTGCCAGCTCACCGGGACAGGGACACACTGAAGCTTTCTTT.

The chain links TRBV19 to TRBJ2-7; D remains unclear. CDR1 and CDR2 (germline): LNHDA, SQIVND (reference sequence). The V end was cut by 1 base, the J end by 0 bases, with 13 bases between. CDR3 length: 16 amino acids. In nucleotides, the CDR3 is TGTGCCAGTAGTATAGCACTATACCAAAGCTCCTACGAGCAGTACTTC. It translates to CASSIALYQSSYEQYF. The variable domain in full, completed from reference TRBV19 and TRBJ2-7, reads DGGITQSPKYLFRKEGQNVTLSCEQNLNHDAMYWYRQDPGQGLRLIYYSQIVNDFQKGDIAEGYSVSREKKESFPLTVTSAQKNPTAFYLCASSIALYQSSYEQYFGPGTRLTVT.

The chain recombines TRBV20-1 with TRBJ2-7; possibly TRBD2 for D (6 bases). Germline V gene lookup returns CDR1 DFQATT and CDR2 SNEGSKA (reference sequence). V lost 3 bases to trimming and J lost 2 bases, with 14 bases between them. The CDR3 is 14 residues long. The CDR3 protein is CSASLLANPYEQYF. Written as DNA, the CDR3 is TGCAGTGCTAGTCTGCTAGCGAACCCCTACGAGCAGTACTTC.

The V gene is TRBV18, the J gene TRBJ1-1, with 10 positions matching TRBD1. This CDR3 comprises 14 residues. V dropped 3 bases and J dropped 5; count of bases not matched to a gene: 3. In germline, CDR1 is KGHSH, CDR2 LQKENI. In DNA, the CDR3 is TGTGCCAGCTCACCGGACAGGGGGGTTACTGAAGCTTTCTTT. This encodes CASSPDRGVTEAFF.

The chain employs TRBV6-5 and TRBJ2-1; 9 positions match TRBD2. The CDR3 contains 15 residues. Germline CDR1 MNHEY, CDR2 SVGAGI. Trimming removed 2 bases from V and 7 bases from J; junction bases left unmatched: 6. The DNA of the CDR3 is TGTGCCAGCAGTTACATTAGCGGGAGCGCAAATGAGCAGTTCTTC. Protein sequence: CASSYISGSANEQFF.

This clone was detected only once. The rearrangement links TRBV21-1 to TRBJ2-7; TRBD2, the table's D call, lacks a check against the DNA. TRBV21-1 represents a pseudogene. The CDR3 loop spans 14 amino acids. CDR3 loop: CASKGLAGAYEQYF. For the CDR3, the DNA is TGTGCCAGCAAGGGACTAGCGGGAGCCTACGAGCAGTACTTC.

This chain joins TRBV3-1 (or the pseudogene TRBV3-2) and TRBJ2-1; TRBD2 aligns across 9 bases. This CDR3 is built from 16 residues. Germline CDR1 LGHDT, CDR2 YNNKEL (reference sequence). The V segment lost 5 bases and the J segment 7 bases; nucleotides outside the gene matches: 12. CDR3 bases: TGTGCCAGCAGCGAAGGGGCGGGAGGGCCATGGAATGAGCAGTTCTTC. Translation: CASSEGAGGPWNEQFF.

This clone was detected only a few times. The rearrangement joins TRBV15 to TRBJ2-5; D is undetermined. V lost 1 base and J lost 13, with 19 bases in between. CDR3 size: 14 residues. CDR1 and CDR2 (germline): LNHNV, YYDKDF (reference sequence). CDR3 region: CATSRVAIVAAPYF. CDR3 in DNA: TGTGCCACCAGCAGAGTGGCCATTGTGGCGGCGCCGTACTTC.

This clone was seen a few times. The chain combines TRBV5-1 with TRBJ2-1; 10 bases agree with TRBD2. V shed 2 bases and J 7 bases; nucleotides not matched to a gene: 9. Per germline, CDR1 SGHRS and CDR2 YFSETQ. This CDR3 contains 16 residues. The CDR3 region has the DNA TGCGCCAGCAGCTTTTTGTTAGGACTAGCGGATAATGAGCAGTTCTTC. Protein sequence: CASSFLLGLADNEQFF.

This clone was counted once. This chain joins TRBV10-1 and TRBJ2-7; D possibly corresponds to TRBD1 (6 bases). This CDR3 is built from 13 residues. V was trimmed by 6 bases and J by 3 bases, leaving 12 bases between them. CDR1 and CDR2 from the germline V gene are WNHNN and SYGVQD (reference sequence). The CDR3 loop reads CASSAGVNYEQYF. The CDR3 region has the DNA TGCGCCAGCAGCGCAGGGGTTAACTACGAGCAGTACTTC.

The CDR3 DNA follows: TGTGCCAGCAGCTTGTGGGGGACTTTATCCTACGAGCAGTACTTC. Its protein product is CASSLWGTLSYEQYF. The rearrangement uses TRBV5-4 and TRBJ2-7, with D perhaps TRBD2 (6 bases). The ends were cut back, 1 base at V and 1 base at J, with 12 bases in the middle. The germline V gene encodes CDR1 SGHNT and CDR2 YYREEE (reference sequence). The CDR3 has 15 amino acids.

The gene calls are TRBV9 and TRBJ2-7; TRBD2 matches 12 bases. V was clipped by 4 bases and J by 2 bases; unmatched bases: 4. The germline CDR1 and CDR2 sequences are SGDLS and YYNGEE. The CDR3 runs 15 residues. This chain's CDR3 is CASSIGLAGTYEQYF. The CDR3 coding sequence is TGTGCCAGCAGCATTGGACTAGCGGGAACCTACGAGCAGTACTTC.

The rearrangement links TRBV21-1 to TRBJ1-3; TRBD1 was called by the table and not checked on the DNA. TRBV21-1 is termed a pseudogene. This CDR3 region has 16 residues. In DNA form, the CDR3 reads TGTGCCAGCAGCAAAGGGGCCGAGAGCTCTGGAAACACCATATATTTT. This translates into CASSKGAESSGNTIYF.

Only a few counts were recorded for this clone. V usage is TRBV7-8 and J usage is TRBJ2-7, with TRBD2 identical over 9 bases. Per germline, CDR1 SGHVS and CDR2 FQNEAQ. Losses at the gene ends were 5 bases for V and 2 bases for J; bases not matched to a gene: 10. This CDR3 contains 16 residues. DNA of the CDR3: TGTGCCAGCAGCCGGGGGGCGGGACTAGCTCCCTACGAGCAGTACTTC. Its translation: CASSRGAGLAPYEQYF.

This rearrangement joins TRBV5-8 to TRBJ2-2; 10 nucleotides match TRBD2. After removal of 4 bases from V and 0 bases from J, the junction contained 9 bases not matched to a gene. Germline loops: CDR1 SGHTS, CDR2 YDEGEE. The CDR3 sequence is 18 residues long. The CDR3 DNA sequence: TGTGCCAGCAGCATCCCGGGACTAGCGTTCTCGAACACCGGGGAGCTGTTTTTT. Amino acid sequence: CASSIPGLAFSNTGELFF.

The chain couples TRBV2 to TRBJ2-3, with 9 bases fitting TRBD2. This CDR3 is built from 17 residues. The V and J ends lost 1 base and 5 bases, in that order; junction bases with no gene match: 10. Germline V gene lookup returns CDR1 SNHLY and CDR2 FYNNEI. CDR3 DNA: TGTGCCAGCAGTGAAGATTGGGTAGCGGGAGCGAAAGATACGCAGTATTTT. Translating gives CASSEDWVAGAKDTQYF.

This clone was picked up one time. The chain carries TRBV6-4 and TRBJ2-7; no clear D. Germline V CDR1 and CDR2: MRHNA, SNTAGT. Trimming pared 0 bases from V and 7 bases from J, leaving 10 bases between. The CDR3 runs 13 residues. The CDR3 bases are TGTGCCAGCAGTGACTCCCCGGGTCGAGAGCAGTACTTC. Translation gives CASSDSPGREQYF.

This clone was observed a handful of times. The chain employs TRBV5-1 and TRBJ1-1; 8 bases line up with TRBD1. This CDR3 comprises 14 residues. Looked up from germline, CDR1 is SGHRS and CDR2 is YFSETQ. With V trimmed by 4 bases and J by 6 bases, 8 bases remained unmatched. DNA for the CDR3: TGCGCCAGCAGCCTAGGACAGGGTGGCCCTGAAGCTTTCTTT. This encodes CASSLGQGGPEAFF.

CDR3 residues: CASSVGRGDSYEQYF. CDR3 bases: TGTGCCAGCAGCGTGGGGCGCGGTGACTCCTACGAGCAGTACTTC. V and J are TRBV7-2 and TRBJ2-7; the D gene is possibly TRBD1 (5 bases). Germline assignment: CDR1 SGHTA and CDR2 FQGNSA. The CDR3 is 15 residues long. Trimming left V 5 bases short and J 0 bases short, with 14 bases between.

V usage is TRBV29-1 and J usage is TRBJ2-1; TRBD2 might be the D (6 bases). CDR3 length equals 14 residues. Germline CDR1 is SQVTM and CDR2 is ANQGSEA. Between the trimmed V and J ends, which lost 3 bases and 5 bases, there was a span of 14 bases. CDR3 region: CSVDRNGLNNEQFF. CDR3 in DNA: TGCAGCGTTGACCGCAATGGACTAAACAATGAGCAGTTCTTC.

This chain uses TRBV27 with TRBJ2-7, with D hard to call. V was clipped by 5 bases and J by 2 bases, with 13 bases between them. Germline values: CDR1 MNHEY, CDR2 SMNVEV (reference sequence). The CDR3 is 14 amino acids. The chain's CDR3 is CASSVGQAPYEQYF. CDR3 DNA: TGTGCCAGCAGTGTTGGGCAGGCCCCCTACGAGCAGTACTTC.

Details on this clone: Germline is not matched at one junction end, which may reflect a read error. The gene calls are TRBV7-2 and TRBJ2-7; 14 bases are shared with TRBD2. The CDR3 sequence is 13 residues long. Per the germline V gene, CDR1 is SGHTA and CDR2 is FQGNSA. CDR3 residues: CASSFGTSGSSDF. The CDR3 nucleotides are TGTGCCAGCAGCTTTGGGACTAGCGGGAGCTCCGACTTC.

The rearrangement links TRBV2 to TRBJ1-1; D may be TRBD1 (6 bases). This CDR3 region has 13 residues. V was shortened by 9 bases and J by 3 bases, with 14 bases between the two germline ends. Per germline, CDR1 SNHLY and CDR2 FYNNEI. In DNA form, the CDR3 reads TGTGCCAGTTGGGGGCCCGCGGACACTGAAGCTTTCTTT. Its protein product is CASWGPADTEAFF.

This CDR3 reads CASSRSTTTDTQYF. The CDR3 DNA is TGCGCCAGCAGCCGGAGTACCACCACAGATACGCAGTATTTT. The chain links TRBV10-2 to TRBJ2-3; D remains unclear. With 6 bases removed from V and 2 bases from J, the gap between germline ends came to 12 bases. The CDR3 has 14 amino acids. In germline, CDR1 is WSHSY, CDR2 SAAADI.

The chain uses TRBV29-1 and TRBJ1-2, with D perhaps TRBD1 (5 bases). Germline V gene lookup returns CDR1 SQVTM and CDR2 ANQGSEA. V lost 3 bases and J lost 7, with 9 bases in between. The CDR3 runs to 11 residues. The CDR3 loop reads CSVETAFGYTF. In nucleotides, the CDR3 is TGCAGCGTTGAGACAGCTTTTGGCTACACCTTC. Looking up the rest from reference TRBV29-1 and TRBJ1-2 gives the full variable domain: SAVISQKPSRDICQRGTSLTIQCQVDSQVTMMFWYRQQPGQSLTLIATANQGSEATYESGFVIDKFPISRPNLTFSTLTVSNMSPEDSSIYLCSVETAFGYTFGSGTRLTVV.